This TCR beta chain was profiled in a study of T-cell memory formation after mild COVID-19. Study as a whole: TCR clustering was largely donor specific. Findings and caveats of the study: For second-wave clones that peaked at day 37, SARS-CoV-2 specificity went unverified.

This CDR3 has 14 residues. Germline V gene sequence: CDR1 SGHVS, CDR2 FQNEAQ. V was cut by 5 bases and J by 0 bases, with 11 bases left in between. On this clonotype itself: Its specificity is not known.

The TCR alpha and TCR beta cDNA libraries, bearing sample barcodes and UMIs, were generated by 5'RACE using constant-segment primers. TCRdb analysed the 5' RACE reads with MiXCR anew, one entry per CDR3 protein. In the table there are fewer than 450,000 distinct CDR3 sequences, roughly a quarter of which are singletons. The V and J genes are TRBV7-8 and TRBJ2-7, with D unresolved. The source is an adult woman who had mild COVID-19 (a few samples of this study predate the infection). Cell type and time point are not known. Sequencing was carried out using PBMCs or a T cell subset sorted from them (not recorded which). In DNA form, the CDR3 reads TGTGCCAGCAGCCCCCCTCGGCTCTCCTACGAGCAGTACTTC. Its translation is CASSPPRLSYEQYF.